This T cell receptor (beta chain) stems from a study of cytomegalovirus exposure and HLA in healthy donors. Trimming took 1 base from V and 5 from J; bases not matched to a gene: 5. The CDR3 is 15 amino acids. Germline V CDR1 and CDR2: MGHRA, YSYEKL. It was with 60 Vbeta and 13 Jbeta primers that the PCR ran. Only in-frame clones appear in the TCRdb table, and some are missing; sequencing was by immunoSEQ multiplex PCR. This sample carries around 100,000 clones, around 84% of them seen once, and the ten largest clones take 4.1%. V usage is TRBV4-1 and J usage is TRBJ2-5; TRBD1 matches 9 bases. The sample consisted of PBMCs. This receptor was identified in a woman aged 40 to 50 in good health and CMV-seropositive. As DNA, the CDR3 is TGCGCCAGCAGCCAAGGGACAGGGGAATGGGAGACCCAGTACTTC. Its translation: CASSQGTGEWETQYF.